This T cell receptor beta chain is drawn from a study of PD-1 blockade in classical Hodgkin lymphoma. Notes on the study in general: Nivolumab initiation under 1 year post-ASCT meant exclusion. Healthy donors reportedly exceeded newly diagnosed patients in baseline TCR diversity. Significant TCR diversity gains by C4D1 occurred in CD4+ but not CD8+ cells.

The method was immunoSEQ multiplex PCR; TCRdb's version includes in-frame clones alone and lacks a portion of them. This table holds some 84,000 clones, about nine tenths found once. A word on this clone: Its target is unknown.

Each patient's relapse followed autologous stem cell transplantation, and brentuximab vedotin exposure varied. Germline V gene sequence: CDR1 SGDLS, CDR2 YYNGEE. The V end was cut by 3 bases, the J end by 1 base, with 22 bases between. The CDR3 is made up of 18 amino acids. Specimen: peripheral blood mononuclear cells (PBMCs), collected before the second cycle of nivolumab. The sequence derives from a human donor with classical Hodgkin lymphoma. The rearrangement joins TRBV9 to TRBJ1-2, with TRBD1 as a possible D gene (5 bases). Here the CDR3 reads CASSGGVAVTAGNYGYTF. The CDR3 coding sequence is TGTGCCAGCAGCGGAGGGGTGGCAGTCACGGCGGGTAACTATGGCTACACCTTC.